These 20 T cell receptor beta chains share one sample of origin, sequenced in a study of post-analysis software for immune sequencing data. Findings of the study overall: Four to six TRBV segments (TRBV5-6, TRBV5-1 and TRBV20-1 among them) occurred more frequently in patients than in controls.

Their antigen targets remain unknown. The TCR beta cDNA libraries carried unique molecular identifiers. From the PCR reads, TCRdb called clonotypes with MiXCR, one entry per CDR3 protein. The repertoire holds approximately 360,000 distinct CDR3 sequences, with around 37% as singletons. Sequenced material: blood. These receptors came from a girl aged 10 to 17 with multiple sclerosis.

The CDR3 DNA reads TGCAGTGTCCCGAAGGCGGGGGACAGCGAGCAGTACTTC. Encoded protein: CSVPKAGDSEQYF. This chain uses TRBV20-1 with TRBJ2-4; the D call may be TRBD1 or TRBD2 (7 bases each). With the DNA end fitting TRBJ2-7 better, the J assignment may be wrong. Germline V gene sequence: CDR1 DFQATT, CDR2 SNEGSKA (reference sequence). The CDR3 runs to 13 residues.

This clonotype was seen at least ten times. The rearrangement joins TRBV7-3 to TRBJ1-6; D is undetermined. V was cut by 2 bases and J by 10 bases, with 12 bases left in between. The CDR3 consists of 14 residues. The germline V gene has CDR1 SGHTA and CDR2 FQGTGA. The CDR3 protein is CASSLGGADSPLHF. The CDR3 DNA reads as TGTGCCAGCAGCTTAGGAGGCGCAGACTCACCCCTCCACTTT.

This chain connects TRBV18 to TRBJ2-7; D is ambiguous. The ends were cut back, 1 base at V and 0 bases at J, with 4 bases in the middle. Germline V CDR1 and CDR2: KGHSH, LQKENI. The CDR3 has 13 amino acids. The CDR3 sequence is CASSPLGSYEQYF. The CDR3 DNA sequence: TGTGCCAGCTCACCACTCGGCTCCTACGAGCAGTACTTC.

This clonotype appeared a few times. The CDR3 bases are TGTGCCAGTAGGGCAGGGAACGGGGAGACCCAGTACTTC. Its protein product is CASRAGNGETQYF. The chain employs TRBV19 and TRBJ2-5, with TRBD1 as a possible D gene (5 bases). The CDR3 has 13 residues. Trimming left V 6 bases short and J 5 bases short, with 13 bases between. The germline CDR1 and CDR2 sequences are LNHDA and SQIVND (reference sequence).

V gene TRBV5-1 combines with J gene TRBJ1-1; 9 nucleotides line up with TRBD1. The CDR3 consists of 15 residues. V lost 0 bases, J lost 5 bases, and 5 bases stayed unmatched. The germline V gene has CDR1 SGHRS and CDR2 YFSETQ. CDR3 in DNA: TGCGCCAGCAGCTTGGAAGGCGGACAGGGGACTGAAGCTTTCTTT. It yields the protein CASSLEGGQGTEAFF.

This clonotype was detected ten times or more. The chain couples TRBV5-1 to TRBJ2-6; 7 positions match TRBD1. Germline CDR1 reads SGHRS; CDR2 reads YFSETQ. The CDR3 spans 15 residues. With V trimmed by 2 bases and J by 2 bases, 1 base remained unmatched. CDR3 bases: TGCGCCAGCAGCTTAGGGGGCGCTGGGGCCAACGTCCTGACTTTC. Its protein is CASSLGGAGANVLTF.

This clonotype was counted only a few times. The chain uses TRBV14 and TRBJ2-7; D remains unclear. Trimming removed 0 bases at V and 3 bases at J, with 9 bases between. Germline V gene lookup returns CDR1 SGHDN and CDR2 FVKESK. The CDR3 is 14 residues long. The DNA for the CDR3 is TGTGCCAGCAGCCAAGAAGGGCCAGTCTACGAGCAGTACTTC. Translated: CASSQEGPVYEQYF.

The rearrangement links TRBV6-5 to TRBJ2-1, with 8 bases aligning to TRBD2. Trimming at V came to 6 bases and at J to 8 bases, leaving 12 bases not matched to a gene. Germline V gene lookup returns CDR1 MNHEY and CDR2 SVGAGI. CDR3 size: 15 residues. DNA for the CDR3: TGTGCCAGCAGCCCTACTGACGGGGGGGCTTATGAGCAGTTCTTC. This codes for CASSPTDGGAYEQFF.

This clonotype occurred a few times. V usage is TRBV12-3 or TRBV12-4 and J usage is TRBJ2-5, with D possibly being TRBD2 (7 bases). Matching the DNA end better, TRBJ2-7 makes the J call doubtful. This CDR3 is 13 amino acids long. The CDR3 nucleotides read TGTGCCAGCAGTTGGGGAGGGGGCTACGAGCAGTACTTC. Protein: CASSWGGGYEQYF.

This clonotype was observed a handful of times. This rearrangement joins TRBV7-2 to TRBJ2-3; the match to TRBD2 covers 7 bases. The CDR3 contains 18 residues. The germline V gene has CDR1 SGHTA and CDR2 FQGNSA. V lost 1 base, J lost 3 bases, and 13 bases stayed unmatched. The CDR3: CASSLVAGTLGGTDTQYF. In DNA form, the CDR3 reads TGTGCCAGCAGCTTAGTGGCGGGGACCTTGGGAGGGACAGATACGCAGTATTTT.

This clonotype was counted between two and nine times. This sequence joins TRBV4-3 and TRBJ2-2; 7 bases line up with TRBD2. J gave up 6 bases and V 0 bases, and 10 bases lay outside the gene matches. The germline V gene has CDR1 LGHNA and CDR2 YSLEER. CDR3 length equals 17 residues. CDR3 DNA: TGCGCCAGCAGCCAAGAGCCGACTAGCCCCCGAGCCGGGGAGCTGTTTTTT. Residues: CASSQEPTSPRAGELFF.

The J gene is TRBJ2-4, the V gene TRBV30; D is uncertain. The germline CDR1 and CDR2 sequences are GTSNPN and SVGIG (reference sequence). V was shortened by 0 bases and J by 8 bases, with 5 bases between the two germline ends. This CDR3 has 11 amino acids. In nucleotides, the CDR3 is TGTGCCTGGAGTGTAGGCGACATTCAGTACTTC. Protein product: CAWSVGDIQYF.

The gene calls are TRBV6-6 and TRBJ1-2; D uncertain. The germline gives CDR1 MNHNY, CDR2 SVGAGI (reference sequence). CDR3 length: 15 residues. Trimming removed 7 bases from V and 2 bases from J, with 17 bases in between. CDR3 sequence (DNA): TGTGCCAGCATCCCCACCCCGCGGGGAAACTATGGCTACACCTTC. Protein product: CASIPTPRGNYGYTF.

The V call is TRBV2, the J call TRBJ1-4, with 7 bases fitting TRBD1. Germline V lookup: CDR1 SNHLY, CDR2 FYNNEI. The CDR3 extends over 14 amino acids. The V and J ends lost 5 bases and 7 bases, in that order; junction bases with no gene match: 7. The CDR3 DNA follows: TGTGCCAGCAGTCAGATGACAGGGCGTGAAAAACTGTTTTTT. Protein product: CASSQMTGREKLFF.

In DNA form, the CDR3 reads TGTGCCAGCAGCTATGGACAGAACGGCAATCAGCCCCAGCATTTT. Protein product: CASSYGQNGNQPQHF. This chain links TRBV5-5 with TRBJ1-5; TRBD1 is a possible D gene (6 bases). Germline assignment: CDR1 SGHKS and CDR2 YYEKEE (reference sequence). The V end was cut by 3 bases, the J end by 2 bases, with 12 bases between. The CDR3 runs to 15 residues.

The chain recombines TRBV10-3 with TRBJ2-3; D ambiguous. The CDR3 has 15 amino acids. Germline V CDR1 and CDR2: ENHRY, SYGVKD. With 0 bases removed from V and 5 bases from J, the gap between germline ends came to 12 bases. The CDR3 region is CAISESPTSGDTQYF. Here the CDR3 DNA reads TGTGCCATCAGTGAGTCCCCGACTTCGGGAGATACGCAGTATTTT.

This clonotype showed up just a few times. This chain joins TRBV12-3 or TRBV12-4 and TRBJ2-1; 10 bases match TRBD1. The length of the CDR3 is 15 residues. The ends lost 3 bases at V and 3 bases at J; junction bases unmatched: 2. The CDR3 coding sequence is TGTGCCAGCAGTTTCGGGACAGGGGTCTACAATGAGCAGTTCTTC. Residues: CASSFGTGVYNEQFF.

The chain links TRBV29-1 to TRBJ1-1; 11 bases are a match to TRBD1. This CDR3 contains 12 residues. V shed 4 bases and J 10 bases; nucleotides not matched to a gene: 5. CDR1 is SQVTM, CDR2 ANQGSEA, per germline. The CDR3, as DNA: TGCAGCGTTGCCGGACAGGGGGCCGGAGCTTTCTTT. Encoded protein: CSVAGQGAGAFF.

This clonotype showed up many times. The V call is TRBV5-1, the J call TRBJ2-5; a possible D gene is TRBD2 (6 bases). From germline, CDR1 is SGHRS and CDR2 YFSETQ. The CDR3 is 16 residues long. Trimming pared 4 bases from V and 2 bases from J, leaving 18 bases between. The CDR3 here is CASSTGDAPSQETQYF. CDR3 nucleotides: TGCGCCAGCAGCACGGGGGACGCACCGTCACAAGAGACCCAGTACTTC. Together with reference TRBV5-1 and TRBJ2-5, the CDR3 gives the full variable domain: KAGVTQTPRYLIKTRGQQVTLSCSPISGHRSVSWYQQTPGQGLQFLFEYFSETQRNKGNFPGRFSGRQFSNSRSEMNVSTLELGDSALYLCASSTGDAPSQETQYFGPGTRLLVL.

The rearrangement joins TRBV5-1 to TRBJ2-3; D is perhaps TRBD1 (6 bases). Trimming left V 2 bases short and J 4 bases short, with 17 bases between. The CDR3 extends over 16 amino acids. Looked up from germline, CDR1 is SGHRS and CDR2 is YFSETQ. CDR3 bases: TGCGCCAGCAGCTTAGGATCCCGTTGGGGGCCAGATACGCAGTATTTT. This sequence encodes CASSLGSRWGPDTQYF.